This T cell receptor beta chain derives from a study of regulatory T cells in long-lasting Graves disease (dated by TCRdb to the early 2020s). Context from the whole study: Patients with newly diagnosed Graves' disease had been on antithyroid drugs for under 3 months. This study used TCR sequencing and RNA sequencing of peripheral blood to compare persistent Graves' disease patients against newly diagnosed Graves' disease patients. The study was registered as a clinical trial and conducted in China. A total of some 35 samples underwent TCR sequencing, from some 13 patients with persistent Graves' disease and roughly 20 patients with newly diagnosed Graves' disease.

Beyond this particular receptor, the publication reports: Persistent Graves' disease patients showed lower TCR Shannon entropy and fewer highly expanded clones than newly diagnosed patients, suggesting clonal expansion. Only the TCR beta chain was sequenced and analyzed. TRBV28, TRBJ1-2 and TRBJ2-5 were preferentially used in persistent disease, while TRBV20-1 and TRBJ2-1 were favored in newly diagnosed disease. Patients with persistent disease shared more public clonotypes (about 2,500) than newly diagnosed patients did (more than 900). Peripheral blood alone was examined, since thyroid tissue, which constituted the primary lesion, could not be accessed. The small sample size was acknowledged by the authors as a limitation that may reduce accuracy.

The sample holds many counts of this clonotype. The antigen it binds to is not known. Base qualities are not recorded, but no much larger clone differs from it by a single base. In the paper's terms, the time point label means: newly diagnosed GD, antithyroid drugs for less than 3 months. For both TCR sequencing and RNA sequencing, RNA was extracted from PBMCs using TRIzol. The diagnosis of Graves' disease followed American Thyroid Association guidelines. Patients were recruited from an endocrinology department in Xi'an, China. Each patient gave 7 to 9.5 milliliters of peripheral blood, collected in an EDTA anticoagulant tube. Ficoll Paque Plus density gradient separation was used to isolate PBMCs, and no further T cell sorting was performed. RNA quality was checked with an Agilent 2100 Bioanalyzer and agarose gel, and concentration with a NanoDrop 2000. The protocol used for the library was multiplex PCR. Sequencing took place on an Illumina HiSeq 4000. To build TCR beta libraries, CDR3 regions were amplified by Arm-PCR using iRepertoire HTBI primers. Before sequencing, the PCR products went through gel purification. Per the source publication's procedure: A total of under 80 TRBV and 14 TRBJ segments were identified across samples and were used for gene usage analysis of CDR3 amino acid clonotypes. COPE and FqMerger were used to merge filtered high-quality paired reads into contigs. BLAST was used to align contigs to IMGT TRBV, TRBD and TRBJ reference genes, and CDR3 was defined according to IMGT. Highly expanded clones were defined as clonotypes with a frequency above 0.1%. Shannon entropy was used to measure repertoire diversity, and the Gini coefficient was used to measure V-J evenness. Clonotypes shared by more than one individual were considered public. The raw public reads went through TCRdb reprocessing: fastp at Q25, MiXCR clone calling, in-frame beta chains kept. Each entry merges the rows of one CDR3 protein and shows their most common DNA and genes. TCRdb, not the original authors, processed these V and J calls. For this sample there are some 560,000 distinct CDR3 sequences; 15% to 20% appear just once. Jointly, the top ten make up roughly 25% of the sample.

The CDR3 holds 13 amino acids from the cysteine to the phenylalanine. Just the 39-base CDR3 DNA is kept, in frame starting at base 1. CDR1 and CDR2, per the germline V gene, are SNHLY and FYNNEI. Trimming accounts for 10 bases at V and 3 bases at J, while the number of junction bases matched to no gene is 7. This sample also belongs to another study, concerning T cells in Graves' hyperthyroidism and ophthalmopathy. From the second report: A patient counted as having stable Graves' hyperthyroidism if no progression to ophthalmopathy occurred over 18 months of follow-up. The hyperthyroidism patients were between 18 and 65 years old and newly diagnosed, with a disease duration of less than 2 months. Patients with uncontrolled infections, other autoimmune diseases, pregnancy or lactation were excluded. Clinical symptoms, serum thyroxine and TRAb, thyroid ultrasound, and orbital computed tomography formed the basis for the diagnoses. For the first round of RT-PCR on the TCR CDR3, the HTBI primer set was used together with the Qiagen OneStep RT-PCR kit. Most expanded thyroid clonotypes (frequency above 0.001) were also detected in blood, suggesting blood repertoires may reflect thyroid immune responses. In cross-validation, a model built on a 13 V-J signature told ophthalmopathy apart from stable hyperthyroidism with 87.88% sensitivity and roughly 82% specificity, and in testing the same model reached 80%/75%. In validation, the model predicted progression to ophthalmopathy with around 71% sensitivity and roughly 75% specificity, a median of approximately 6.5 months before onset. A discovery cohort of roughly 100 patients, roughly 45 with Graves' ophthalmopathy and 55 to 60 with stable Graves' hyperthyroidism, was used to find distinguishing TCR V-J signatures. Whether ophthalmopathy could be predicted prospectively was tested in an independent validation cohort made up of 18 to 20 hyperthyroidism patients plus 17 patients who later progressed to ophthalmopathy. The 100 or so discovery patients were divided at random into training and test sets in a 7:3 ratio. In about 6 Graves' hyperthyroidism patients, the study also compared T-cell repertoires from thyroid tissue with T-cell repertoires from blood. After sampling, hyperthyroidism patients received methimazole starting at 30 mg daily, and ophthalmopathy patients received high-dose intravenous methylprednisolone. Libraries were constructed in a second round of multiplex PCR, after which size selection and purification were carried out. Paired-end sequencing of the libraries was performed with 100 bp reads on an Illumina HiSeq2000. Raw data were processed with SOAPnuke, discarding reads with adapters, uncalled bases, mean Phred below 15, or no exact constant-primer or identifier match. High-quality paired reads were merged with COPE v1.2.5, and unique nucleotide sequences were defined as clonotypes. MiTCR v1.1 was used to align the clonotypes against IMGT TRBV, TRBD and TRBJ reference segments. Only V-J combinations with frequency above 0.0001, covering about 99% of repertoires, were analysed. A TCS score was defined as the ratio between F50 (clonal expansion) and ExV (chaos), using BLOSUM62-based TCRdist between CDR3 peptides within each V-J. Welch's t-statistics and random forest reduced roughly 500 V-J features to roughly 13, which were used in a naive Bayes classifier (R e1071). No statistical method was used to set the sample size in advance, and investigators knew the group allocation. The paper describes TCR Vbeta CDR3 sequencing of around 130 peripheral blood samples, made up of 43 ophthalmopathy patients, over 70 hyperthyroidism patients and 17 progressor patients.

The sequence is built from TRBV2 and TRBJ1-1, and 8 junctional nucleotides match TRBD1. The source material was peripheral blood mononuclear cells (PBMCs), sampled at new diagnosis, from a patient treated with antithyroid drugs. The clonotype originates from a woman between 40 and 65 years old with Graves disease. Donor details come from another sample of the same person, matched by shared clones. The DNA sequence follows: TGTGCCATTACAGGGGGAGTGGACACTGAAGCTTTCTTT. Translated, this is CAITGGVDTEAFF.